This T cell receptor (beta chain) emerged from a study of T cell responses to AZD1222 COVID-19 vaccine. Study-level points and caveats: Breadth and depth of Spike-specific TCRs rose after two AZD1222 doses.

Turning to this clone: The antigen is not known.

This table comes from immunoSEQ multiplex PCR, and its TCRdb copy is limited to in-frame clones, with some not included. The sample carries 100,000 or so clones, roughly nine tenths recorded once. Germline CDR1 SGHRS, CDR2 YFSETQ. The CDR3 covers 13 residues. V was pared by 4 bases and J by 6 bases, with 4 bases of the junction left unmatched. The receptor comes from an adult who received the AZD1222 COVID-19 vaccine. The sample was peripheral blood, taken 28 days after the second AZD1222 dose. This chain connects TRBV5-1 to TRBJ1-2; 9 bases line up with TRBD1. CDR3 region: CASSQGQGNGYTF. The CDR3 DNA reads TGCGCCAGCAGCCAGGGACAGGGAAATGGCTACACCTTC.